A single sample gave rise to the 25 T cell receptor beta chains below, sequenced in a study of immune heterogeneity within non-small cell lung tumors. Amplification of TCR beta CDR3 was performed by multiplex PCR with 32 V and 13 J primers. MiXCR, applied by TCRdb to the multiplex PCR reads, yields one record per CDR3 protein. The table has some 11,000 distinct CDR3 sequences, roughly 30% seen once. Template input, which was bulk tumor genomic DNA, totaled approximately 600 ng per sample. Several biopsies were spaced far apart within each primary tumor and obtained as surgery took place. Curative operations were performed on patients who had untreated, newly diagnosed non-small cell lung cancer. Material: lung tumor tissue. The receptors shown here come from a woman aged 50 to 65 with non-small cell lung cancer.

This clonotype was seen ten or more times. The chain recombines TRBV7-9 with TRBJ2-7; TRBD1 is a possible D gene (6 bases). The CDR3 extends over 13 amino acids. Germline loops: CDR1 SEHNR, CDR2 FQNEAQ (reference sequence). With 1 base removed from V and 6 bases from J, the gap between germline ends came to 10 bases. CDR3 sequence reads: CASSLVRQAEQYF. CDR3 bases: TGTGCCAGCAGCTTAGTAAGACAGGCCGAGCAGTACTTC.

V gene TRBV27 combines with J gene TRBJ1-5; weak D call: TRBD1 (5 bases). CDR1 is MNHEY, CDR2 SMNVEV, per germline (reference sequence). The V and J ends lost 2 bases and 1 base respectively, with 15 bases between them. The CDR3 spans 17 residues. As DNA, the CDR3 is TGTGCCAGCAGTTTAATAGGGGCGGGACGGAGCAATCAGCCCCAGCATTTT. It is translated as CASSLIGAGRSNQPQHF.

In its sample, this clonotype is medium-sized. The J gene is TRBJ1-2, the V gene TRBV2, with 8 bases identical to TRBD1. V shed 11 bases and J 5 bases; nucleotides not matched to a gene: 13. Germline loops: CDR1 SNHLY, CDR2 FYNNEI. The CDR3 runs to 14 residues. The DNA for the CDR3 is TGTGCCTTTCCCCGGACAGGGCTTTATTATGGCTACACCTTC. Its protein product is CAFPRTGLYYGYTF.

Turning to this clonotype: Being one base from a much bigger clone, this may be a read error. V and J are TRBV7-9 and TRBJ2-5, with D maybe TRBD1 (5 bases). Germline loops: CDR1 SEHNR, CDR2 FQNEAQ (reference sequence). The CDR3 sequence is 15 residues long. Trimming left V 5 bases short and J 5 bases short, with 18 bases between. The DNA for the CDR3 is TGTGCCAGCAGCGTATGGGCAGGGATGGGGGAGACCCAGTACTTC. It yields the protein CASSVWAGMGETQYF.

Of note for this clonotype: A read error is possible here, since a much larger clone lies one base away. The V call is TRBV12-5, the J call TRBJ1-1, with 7 bases fitting TRBD1. The CDR3 totals 14 residues. CDR1 LGHNT and CDR2 FRNRAP come from the germline V gene. DNA of the CDR3: TGTGCTAGTGAAGAGGGGGCTATGAACACTGAACCTTTCTTT. It yields the protein CASEEGAMNTEPFF.

On this clonotype itself: Possible read error: a much larger clone is one base away. CDR3 DNA: TGCGCCAGCAGCTTGGGGGTGGGGAGTGGAAATCAGCCCCAGCATTTT. Its protein product is CASSLGVGSGNQPQHF. The chain recombines TRBV5-1 with TRBJ1-5; no clear D. The CDR3 spans 16 residues. Looked up from germline, CDR1 is SGHRS and CDR2 is YFSETQ. V was pared by 0 bases and J by 4 bases, with 14 bases between.

This clonotype was observed many times. The chain has TRBV5-1 and TRBJ1-1; D is perhaps TRBD1 (6 bases). V was trimmed by 0 bases and J by 4 bases, leaving 13 bases between them. CDR1 is SGHRS and CDR2 is YFSETQ in the germline V gene. CDR3 length equals 15 residues. As DNA, the CDR3 is TGCGCCAGCAGCTTGGAAGGGGGGAGAGGCACTGAAGCTTTCTTT. This translates into CASSLEGGRGTEAFF. The full variable domain, its missing parts supplied by reference TRBV5-1 and TRBJ1-1, is KAGVTQTPRYLIKTRGQQVTLSCSPISGHRSVSWYQQTPGQGLQFLFEYFSETQRNKGNFPGRFSGRQFSNSRSEMNVSTLELGDSALYLCASSLEGGRGTEAFFGQGTRLTVV.

This clonotype is labeled medium-sized. V usage is TRBV6-1 and J usage is TRBJ2-7, with TRBD2 matching 8 bases. The CDR3 totals 15 residues. The V gene's germline CDR1 is MNHNS and CDR2 SASEGT. Losses at the gene ends were 10 bases for V and 5 bases for J; bases not matched to a gene: 16. The CDR3 nucleotides are TGTGCCACCCATTCACGTCGGGGGGGCATCAACGAGCAGTACTTC. Its translation is CATHSRRGGINEQYF.

About this clonotype: A read error may be the cause here, since a much bigger clone is one base away. The rearrangement joins TRBV28 to TRBJ1-4; 9 nucleotides align to TRBD1. The CDR3 has 14 residues. The V gene's germline CDR1 is MDHEN and CDR2 SYDVKM. Trimming removed 10 bases from V and 5 bases from J; junction bases left unmatched: 8. This chain's CDR3 is CAISTGGSNEKLFF. In DNA form, the CDR3 reads TGTGCCATCAGCACAGGGGGCTCAAATGAAAAACTGTTTTTT.

This clonotype was seen many times. CDR3 loop: CASSTQDGEQYF. The CDR3 nucleotides read TGTGCCAGCAGCACACAGGATGGCGAGCAGTACTTC. This chain uses TRBV5-4 with TRBJ2-7; D is perhaps TRBD1 (5 bases). Trimming removed 4 bases from V and 6 bases from J, with 11 bases in between. The length of the CDR3 is 12 residues. The germline CDR1 and CDR2 sequences are SGHNT and YYREEE (reference sequence).

This clonotype showed up many times. The chain recombines TRBV4-1 with TRBJ1-1, with 8 bases lining up with TRBD1. The V gene end was trimmed by 3 bases and the J gene end by 4 bases; junction bases not matched to a gene: 7. This CDR3 has 15 residues. Germline CDR1 is MGHRA and CDR2 is YSYEKL. The CDR3 reads CASSHLTGGGTEAFF. The CDR3 DNA reads as TGCGCCAGCAGCCACTTAACAGGGGGTGGCACTGAAGCTTTCTTT.

V and J are TRBV29-1 and TRBJ2-4, with 9 bases lining up with TRBD1. The CDR3 sequence is 15 residues long. CDR1 and CDR2 (germline): SQVTM, ANQGSEA. The trim removed 3 bases at V and 6 bases at J, leaving 9 bases unmatched. CDR3 loop: CSVEGTGLSGNIQYF. The CDR3 bases are TGCAGCGTTGAGGGGACAGGGTTATCGGGAAACATTCAGTACTTC.

This clonotype was observed a single time. This chain links TRBV5-5 with TRBJ2-7; no firm D call. CDR3 length equals 16 residues. The germline CDR1 and CDR2 sequences are SGHKS and YYEKEE (reference sequence). V dropped 0 bases and J dropped 2 bases, with 15 bases sitting between them. The CDR3 nucleotides are TGTGCCAGCAGCTTGGGCCCTTACTCGGGCACCTACGAGCAGTACTTC. Residues: CASSLGPYSGTYEQYF.

This clonotype was recorded at least ten times. This chain uses TRBV24-1 with TRBJ2-5; TRBD2 is a possible D gene (7 bases). The CDR3 spans 15 residues. Germline V gene data show CDR1 as KGHDR and CDR2 as SFDVKD. V shed 1 base and J shed 5 bases, with 13 bases lying between them. The CDR3 loop is CATSDFGRGAETQYF. CDR3 sequence (DNA): TGTGCCACCAGTGATTTTGGACGGGGGGCGGAGACCCAGTACTTC.

About this clonotype itself: A single base separates this from a much larger clone, so it may be a read error. This chain uses TRBV5-1 with TRBJ1-5, with a weak D call TRBD1 (5 bases). This CDR3 contains 15 residues. V lost 5 bases and J lost 7, with 19 bases in between. Germline assignment: CDR1 SGHRS and CDR2 YFSETQ. The CDR3 region has the DNA TGCGCCAGCAGGCCGGGACCCCGCGGGTTGCAGCCCCAGCATTTT. Translating gives CASRPGPRGLQPQHF.

As to this clonotype: A much larger clone differs by one base, so this may be a read error. The V gene is TRBV6-1, the J gene TRBJ1-6, with D perhaps matching TRBD1 (5 bases). The CDR3 is 19 amino acids. CDR1 and CDR2 (germline): MNHNS, SASEGT. Here the CDR3 DNA reads TGTGCCAACAGTCCCCGCCTACAGTGGCCCGATTGGGGGAATTCACCCCTCCACTTT. Protein sequence: CANSPRLQWPDWGNSPLHF.

Ten or more counts support this clonotype. The CDR3 region is CASSRLPGQGSYEQYF. Written as DNA, the CDR3 is TGCGCCAGCAGCCGGCTTCCGGGACAGGGTTCCTACGAGCAGTACTTC. V is TRBV4-1 and J is TRBJ2-7; 9 positions match TRBD1. J lost 1 base, V lost 4 bases, and 8 bases had no gene match. The length of the CDR3 is 16 residues. Germline V CDR1 and CDR2: MGHRA, YSYEKL.

For this clonotype: This sequence may be a read error, since a much larger clone differs from it by one base. CDR3 bases: TGCTCCAGCAGCTTGGGAGGGAGAGAGACCCAGTACTTC. Translation: CSSSLGGRETQYF. The chain employs TRBV5-1 and TRBJ2-5; 7 bases map to TRBD2. Germline V CDR1 and CDR2: SGHRS, YFSETQ. This CDR3 spans 13 amino acids.

As concerns this clonotype: A much larger clone lies a single base off, so this may be a read error. The V call is TRBV7-8, the J call TRBJ2-7; no reliable D call. Germline-derived CDR1 and CDR2 are SGHVS and FQNEAQ. The CDR3 consists of 14 residues. V was clipped by 8 bases and J by 3 bases, with 17 bases between them. CDR3 protein: CASGPGRTIYEQYF. The DNA for the CDR3 is TGTGCCAGCGGCCCAGGACGGACCATCTACGAGCAGTACTTC.

The chain joins TRBV7-8 to TRBJ2-1; 10 bases are shared with TRBD2. The CDR3 extends over 19 amino acids. V dropped 2 bases and J dropped 6; count of bases not matched to a gene: 16. Germline assignment: CDR1 SGHVS and CDR2 FQNEAQ. Here the CDR3 reads CASSLRSRGTSGAANEQFF. The CDR3 DNA sequence: TGTGCCAGCAGCTTAAGGTCCCGGGGCACTAGCGGGGCGGCCAATGAGCAGTTCTTC.

Ten or more counts support this clonotype. The chain joins TRBV12-3 or TRBV12-4 to TRBJ2-3; 9 bases line up with TRBD2. The CDR3 contains 15 residues. V dropped 1 base and J dropped 9; count of bases not matched to a gene: 8. CDR3 loop: CASSLGAGGVGTQYF. In nucleotides, the CDR3 is TGTGCCAGCAGTTTAGGAGCGGGAGGAGTAGGGACGCAGTATTTT.

The chain has TRBV9 and TRBJ2-1; D is uncertain. The CDR3 loop spans 12 amino acids. Trimming pared 0 bases from V and 6 bases from J, leaving 4 bases between. The V gene's germline CDR1 is SGDLS and CDR2 YYNGEE. The CDR3 DNA is TGTGCCAGCAGCGTAGTCTCCAATGAGCAGTTCTTC. This translates into CASSVVSNEQFF.

In this sample, this clonotype is medium-sized. CDR3 sequence (DNA): TGTGCCACCAGTGATGGCGATACTAGGGGCCCCTACAATGAGCAGTTCTTC. It codes for CATSDGDTRGPYNEQFF. The chain is built from TRBV24-1 and TRBJ2-1, with D perhaps given as TRBD1 or TRBD2 (5 bases each). Germline V gives CDR1 KGHDR, CDR2 SFDVKD. This CDR3 comprises 17 residues. The ends were cut back, 3 bases at V and 2 bases at J, with 16 bases in the middle.

The rearrangement joins TRBV20-1 to TRBJ1-2; no clear D. This CDR3 is 12 amino acids long. Looked up from germline, CDR1 is DFQATT and CDR2 is SNEGSKA (reference sequence). V was trimmed by 3 bases and J by 3 bases, leaving 8 bases between them. The CDR3 reads CSARGGDYGYTF. CDR3 coding DNA: TGCAGTGCTAGGGGCGGGGACTATGGCTACACCTTC.

Concerning this clonotype: A much larger clone differs by one base, so this may be a read error. No conserved phenylalanine or tryptophan ends this CDR3, so it is likely a read error. The rearrangement joins TRBV7-3 to TRBJ2-1, with D possibly being TRBD1 or TRBD2 (5 bases each). Germline values: CDR1 SGHTA, CDR2 FQGTGA. The CDR3 runs to 14 residues. The V and J ends lost 1 base and 9 bases respectively, with 13 bases between them. The CDR3 DNA reads as TGTGCCAGCAGCTTAAAGGAGTCGGGACGTGAGCAGTTCCTC. Translation gives CASSLKESGREQFL.